The rows below give T cell receptor beta chains drawn from one sample of a study of control samples from healthy donors and cancer patients. Measured with immunoSEQ multiplex PCR; TCRdb has only the in-frame clones, and not every one. Counted here are just under 150,000 clones, about 91% occurring once; the ten biggest clones make up approximately 3.2%. The sequencing input was blood. These receptors came from a man aged 25-45 years in good health. Each CDR3 is given with its conserved first and last residue. D genes are given only for firm matches.

>TRBD1|TRBJ2-1|13|TRBV6-4
TGTGCCAGCAGTGAAACAGGGGACAATGAGCAGTTCTTC
CASSETGDNEQFF
>TRBD1|TRBJ2-5|15|TRBV30
TGTGCCTGGAGCTTACCGGACAGGCCACAAGAGACCCAGTACTTC
CAWSLPDRPQETQYF
>.|TRBJ1-2|15|TRBV30
TGTGCCTGGAGGACTTCGCCAGTACCCAACTATGGCTACACCTTC
CAWRTSPVPNYGYTF
>.|TRBJ1-2|8|TRBV7-3
TGTGCCAGCAGCGGCCGCACCTTC
CASSGRTF
>TRBD1|TRBJ2-3|15|TRBV15
TGTGCCACCAGCAGCCGGGACAGCGAGCCAGATACGCAGTATTTT
CATSSRDSEPDTQYF
>.|TRBJ2-7|15|TRBV27
TGTGCCAGCAGTTACGAACGTCGCACCGTCTACGAGCAGTACTTC
CASSYERRTVYEQYF
>.|TRBJ2-2|14|TRBV7-3
TGTGCCAGCAGCGTCGACTCGAACACCGGGGAGCTGTTTTTT
CASSVDSNTGELFF
>TRBD1|TRBJ1-2|14|TRBV27
TGTGCCAGCAGTTTGGACAGGGCGGACTATGGCTACACCTTC
CASSLDRADYGYTF
>.|TRBJ1-1|15|TRBV7-3
TGTGCCAGCAGCTTAAGACGGGTGGGGAACACTGAAGCTTTCTTT
CASSLRRVGNTEAFF
>TRBD1|TRBJ1-5|15|TRBV5-6
TGTGCCAGCAGCTTGAACAGGGGGCTTAATCAGCCCCAGCATTTT
CASSLNRGLNQPQHF
>TRBD1|TRBJ2-7|15|TRBV24-1
TGTGCCACCAGTGACCCTCGACAGGGCGGCAACGAGCAGTACTTC
CATSDPRQGGNEQYF
>TRBD1|TRBJ1-5|15|TRBV10-3
TGTGCCATCAGTGAGACAGGGGTGGGCAATCAGCCCCAGCATTTT
CAISETGVGNQPQHF
>.|TRBJ2-7|14|TRBV9
TGTGCCAGCGGGGGGGCTAGCGGCTCCTACGAGCAGTACTTC
CASGGASGSYEQYF
>TRBD1|TRBJ1-1|15|TRBV5-1
TGCGCCAGCAGCCAGAGTGTGACAGGGGGCACTGAAGCTTTCTTT
CASSQSVTGGTEAFF
>TRBD1|TRBJ1-2|17|TRBV5-4
TGTGCCAGCAGCTTGATGGGGACAGGGGGACCTAACTATGGCTACACCTTC
CASSLMGTGGPNYGYTF
>TRBD2|TRBJ2-1|15|TRBV6-4
TGTGCCAGCAGTGAGGCGGGGGACTACTGGGATGAGCAGTTCTTC
CASSEAGDYWDEQFF
>TRBD2|TRBJ2-1|17|TRBV5-1
TGCGCCAGCAGAAAGCCGGGACTAGCCGAGGTATACAATGAGCAGTTCTTC
CASRKPGLAEVYNEQFF
>.|TRBJ2-6|14|TRBV18
TGTGCCAGCTCACCTCAAGTAGGGGCCAACGTCCTGACTTTC
CASSPQVGANVLTF